The sample holds a few counts of the clone carrying this T cell receptor (beta chain). Its antigen is unidentified. The source material, RNA transcripts, was used to amplify TCR beta CDR3 regions. Researchers ran a first-round RT-PCR on the TCR CDR3 using the HTBI primer set. TCRdb analysed the multiplex PCR reads with MiXCR anew, one entry per CDR3 protein. This sample has approximately 740,000 distinct CDR3 sequences, with 11% to 15% found just once. Over 18 months, lack of ophthalmopathy progression marked Graves' hyperthyroidism as stable. Participants, patients aged 18 to 65, had newly diagnosed hyperthyroidism with a duration under 2 months. The record originates from a study of T cells in Graves' hyperthyroidism and ophthalmopathy. This CDR3 contains 15 residues. Trimming shortened V by 0 bases and J by 3 bases, and 11 bases separated the two germline ends. Per the germline V gene, CDR1 is SGDLS and CDR2 is YYNGEE.

The study's findings and limits: The blood repertoire included most of the expanded thyroid clonotypes above 0.001.

This sequence joins TRBV9 and TRBJ2-3; D perhaps matches TRBD1 (5 bases). The clonotype was recovered from a woman aged 18-35 years with Graves' hyperthyroidism. Input material: blood. The DNA for the CDR3 is TGTGCCAGCAGCGTAGATGGGCAGGGTACAGATACGCAGTATTTT. This translates into CASSVDGQGTDTQYF.